One and the same sample provided the 23 T cell receptor beta chains below, sequenced in a study of cytomegalovirus exposure and HLA in healthy donors. Use of 60 Vbeta and 13 Jbeta primers characterized the PCR. TCRdb's table, derived via immunoSEQ multiplex PCR, lists solely in-frame clones and lacks some. The sample carries about 130,000 clones, about 66% recorded once. The sequenced sample consisted of PBMCs. These receptors came from a man in his thirties or forties in good health and CMV-seropositive.

The chain couples TRBV6-1 to TRBJ1-6; 9 bases map to TRBD1. In germline, CDR1 is MNHNS, CDR2 SASEGT. The V gene end was trimmed by 4 bases and the J gene end by 7 bases; junction bases not matched to a gene: 8. This CDR3 region has 16 residues. DNA for the CDR3: TGTGCCAGCAGTGCAAAGGGACAGGGAGGGAATTCACCCCTCCACTTT. This gives the protein CASSAKGQGGNSPLHF.

V usage is TRBV5-1 and J usage is TRBJ2-1; D uncertain. The V end was cut by 4 bases, the J end by 7 bases, with 6 bases between. This CDR3 contains 11 residues. CDR1 is SGHRS and CDR2 is YFSETQ in the germline V gene. CDR3 in amino acids: CASSVVNEQFF. CDR3 DNA sequence: TGCGCCAGCAGCGTAGTGAATGAGCAGTTCTTC.

This clone was observed a few times. V usage is TRBV27 and J usage is TRBJ2-1; the D gene is possibly TRBD1 (6 bases). The CDR3 is 14 amino acids. V was shortened by 2 bases and J by 8 bases, with 13 bases between the two germline ends. The germline V gene encodes CDR1 MNHEY and CDR2 SMNVEV (reference sequence). CDR3 in amino acids: CASSLAQGVHEQFF. The CDR3 DNA sequence: TGTGCCAGCAGTTTAGCACAGGGTGTCCATGAGCAGTTCTTC.

The chain links TRBV19 to TRBJ1-1; 7 bases agree with TRBD1. The CDR3 loop spans 17 amino acids. The trim removed 4 bases at V and 0 bases at J, leaving 11 bases unmatched. Looked up from germline, CDR1 is LNHDA and CDR2 is SQIVND (reference sequence). In DNA, the CDR3 is TGTGCCAGTAGTAAAGGGACAGTCCGGAGGATGAACACTGAAGCTTTCTTT. Translated: CASSKGTVRRMNTEAFF.

V usage is TRBV7-2 and J usage is TRBJ1-4; tentatively, D is TRBD1 (5 bases). The germline CDR1 and CDR2 sequences are SGHTA and FQGNSA. The CDR3 covers 15 residues. Trimming took off 5 bases at V and 5 bases at J, with 15 bases between the two ends. This CDR3 reads CASSIETAVNEKLFF. The CDR3 bases are TGTGCCAGCAGCATAGAGACAGCAGTAAATGAAAAACTGTTTTTT.

This sequence joins TRBV2 and TRBJ2-3, with 13 positions matching TRBD2. Germline trimming cut 6 bases from V and 1 base from J; bases unmatched to any gene: 4. The CDR3 runs to 16 residues. From germline, CDR1 is SNHLY and CDR2 FYNNEI. The CDR3 spells CASRAGLAGGTDTQYF. The CDR3 DNA follows: TGTGCCAGCAGGGCCGGACTAGCGGGGGGCACAGATACGCAGTATTTT.

This clone has more than one count but fewer than ten. The CDR3 sequence: CASSFDLRVNTGELFF. In nucleotides, the CDR3 is TGCGCCAGCAGCTTCGATCTGCGAGTGAACACCGGGGAGCTGTTTTTT. The V and J genes are TRBV5-1 and TRBJ2-2; D remains ambiguous. V shed 2 bases and J shed 1 base, with 12 bases lying between them. Germline values: CDR1 SGHRS, CDR2 YFSETQ. This CDR3 comprises 16 residues.

The gene calls are TRBV6-5 and TRBJ2-3, with 10 bases that match TRBD1. The CDR3 has 15 amino acids. Germline values: CDR1 MNHEY, CDR2 SVGAGI. With 2 bases clipped from V and 9 bases from J, the junction kept 8 bases outside the gene matches. CDR3 loop: CASSYVTGGQITQYF. CDR3 nucleotide sequence: TGTGCCAGCAGTTACGTGACAGGGGGCCAGATCACGCAGTATTTT.

The rearrangement uses TRBV9 and TRBJ1-6; no definite D call. Trimming took off 4 bases at V and 5 bases at J, with 16 bases between the two ends. Germline V gene sequence: CDR1 SGDLS, CDR2 YYNGEE. The CDR3 length is 16 residues. DNA of the CDR3: TGTGCCAGCAGCTTACAGTCCCTTCCCCATAATTCACCCCTCCACTTT. Its protein is CASSLQSLPHNSPLHF.

The chain employs TRBV4-3 and TRBJ2-5, with 7 bases aligning to TRBD1. This CDR3 is built from 15 residues. J gave up 3 bases and V 4 bases, and 8 bases lay outside the gene matches. Germline V gene sequence: CDR1 LGHNA, CDR2 YSLEER. CDR3 nucleotide sequence: TGCGCCAGCAGCCGGGCCTGGACAGGAAAAGAGACCCAGTACTTC. Residues: CASSRAWTGKETQYF.

This sequence joins TRBV6-1 and TRBJ2-1, with TRBD2 as a possible D gene (5 bases). The CDR3 has 16 amino acids. The V end was cut by 1 base, the J end by 0 bases, with 10 bases between. Germline V gene sequence: CDR1 MNHNS, CDR2 SASEGT. The CDR3 here is CASSEVRVTSYNEQFF. For the CDR3, the DNA is TGTGCCAGCAGTGAAGTGCGGGTAACCTCCTACAATGAGCAGTTCTTC.

The J gene is TRBJ1-2, the V gene TRBV7-2; D is unresolved. This CDR3 is built from 11 residues. Trimming pared 5 bases from V and 12 bases from J, leaving 13 bases between. CDR1 is SGHTA, CDR2 FQGNSA, per germline. Here the CDR3 DNA reads TGTGCCAGCAGCGGAGATATTTGGAACACCTTC. This gives the protein CASSGDIWNTF.

The rearrangement uses TRBV7-9 and TRBJ2-1, with 7 bases that match TRBD1. Trimming took 1 base from V and 8 from J; bases not matched to a gene: 5. Germline V CDR1 and CDR2: SEHNR, FQNEAQ (reference sequence). The CDR3 runs to 14 residues. The CDR3 reads CASSLGTGLYEQFF. The CDR3 nucleotides read TGTGCCAGCAGCTTAGGGACAGGTTTATATGAGCAGTTCTTC.

The rearrangement links TRBV7-2 to TRBJ1-2; TRBD1 might be the D (5 bases). V gave up 5 bases and J gave up 4 bases, with 14 bases separating them. Per germline, CDR1 SGHTA and CDR2 FQGNSA. The CDR3 runs 14 residues. As DNA, the CDR3 is TGTGCCAGCAGCGGGGGACTGGGAGTCTATGGCTACACCTTC. Its translation is CASSGGLGVYGYTF.

The chain employs TRBV2 and TRBJ2-5; D gene unclear. This CDR3 comprises 14 residues. Germline V gene lookup returns CDR1 SNHLY and CDR2 FYNNEI. Trimming cost V 2 bases and J 2 bases, with 9 bases left between them. The CDR3 protein is CASSELVQQETQYF. Here the CDR3 DNA reads TGTGCCAGCAGTGAACTAGTCCAACAAGAGACCCAGTACTTC. Looking up the rest from reference TRBV2 and TRBJ2-5 gives the full variable domain: EPEVTQTPSHQVTQMGQEVILRCVPISNHLYFYWYRQILGQKVEFLVSFYNNEISEKSEIFDDQFSVERPDGSNFTLKIRSTKLEDSAMYFCASSELVQQETQYFGPGTRLLVL.

DNA of the CDR3: TGTGCCAGCAGCCAACCTTCCGCGCCGGGAGGGTCAGATACGCAGTATTTT. This sequence encodes CASSQPSAPGGSDTQYF. This sequence joins TRBV9 and TRBJ2-3; 8 bases are a match to TRBD2. Germline V gene lookup returns CDR1 SGDLS and CDR2 YYNGEE. The CDR3 has 17 residues. V lost 4 bases and J lost 4; bases outside the gene matches: 14. Combining the CDR3 with reference TRBV9 and TRBJ2-3 gives the whole variable domain DSGVTQTPKHLITATGQRVTLRCSPRSGDLSVYWYQQSLDQGLQFLIQYYNGEERAKGNILERFSAQQFPDLHSELNLSSLELGDSALYFCASSQPSAPGGSDTQYFGPGTRLTVL.

This clone was detected once. A junction end diverges from the germline sequence, so it may reflect a read error. The chain carries TRBV28 and TRBJ1-1, with D perhaps matching TRBD1 (6 bases). The germline gives CDR1 MDHEN, CDR2 SYDVKM. The CDR3 has 12 residues. CDR3 bases: TGTGCTAGCAGGCTCATCAGGGGAACAGCTTTCTTT. Encoded protein: CASRLIRGTAFF.

The chain uses TRBV28 and TRBJ1-1; the match to TRBD1 covers 7 bases. There are 16 residues in the CDR3. Germline loops: CDR1 MDHEN, CDR2 SYDVKM. Losses at the gene ends were 4 bases for V and 0 bases for J; bases not matched to a gene: 8. DNA of the CDR3: TGTGCCAGCAGTTCGCCCACAGGGGAAATGAACACTGAAGCTTTCTTT. Translating gives CASSSPTGEMNTEAFF.

In this sample, this clone turned up a few times. The V gene is TRBV5-4, the J gene TRBJ2-7; tentative D call: TRBD1 (6 bases). Between the trimmed V and J ends, which lost 3 bases and 4 bases, there was a span of 17 bases. Germline V gene sequence: CDR1 SGHNT, CDR2 YYREEE (reference sequence). The CDR3 has 15 residues. In DNA form, the CDR3 reads TGTGCCAGCAGCTCCCCACAGGGCCTTCGTTACGAGCAGTACTTC. Amino acid sequence: CASSSPQGLRYEQYF.

V gene TRBV4-2 combines with J gene TRBJ2-7; TRBD2 agrees at 14 bases. After removal of 3 bases from V and 3 bases from J, the junction contained 4 bases not matched to a gene. The CDR3 extends over 16 amino acids. From germline, CDR1 is LGHNA and CDR2 YNFKEQ. This chain's CDR3 is CASSHGTSGSDYEQYF. As DNA, the CDR3 is TGTGCCAGCAGCCACGGGACTAGCGGGAGCGACTACGAGCAGTACTTC.

This clone was detected a few times. The rearrangement links TRBV4-1 to TRBJ2-1; TRBD2 matches 9 bases. Trimming cost V 0 bases and J 1 base; bases outside gene matches: 16. The CDR3 has 21 amino acids. The V gene's germline CDR1 is MGHRA and CDR2 YSYEKL. For the CDR3, the DNA is TGCGCCAGCAGCCAAGATAGGGTGACTAGCGGAGAGGGGGGATCCTACAATGAGCAGTTCTTC. Translation gives CASSQDRVTSGEGGSYNEQFF.

The rearrangement uses TRBV19 and TRBJ2-5; possible D gene TRBD1, 6 bases. TRBJ2-7 matches the DNA end more closely, so the J call is doubtful. This CDR3 is built from 13 residues. Germline CDR1 reads LNHDA; CDR2 reads SQIVND (reference sequence). The chain's CDR3 is CASSGSRGSEQYF. The CDR3 DNA follows: TGTGCCAGTAGTGGATCAAGGGGGAGCGAGCAGTACTTC.

This clone was seen a handful of times. V gene TRBV6-1 combines with J gene TRBJ1-4; 7 bases fit TRBD1. Per the germline V gene, CDR1 is MNHNS and CDR2 is SASEGT. V trimming: 3 bases; J trimming: 4 bases; junction bases outside the gene matches: 5. This CDR3 comprises 15 residues. The CDR3, as DNA: TGTGCCAGCAGTGACTGGGACAGATTTAATGAAAAACTGTTTTTT. Protein sequence: CASSDWDRFNEKLFF.